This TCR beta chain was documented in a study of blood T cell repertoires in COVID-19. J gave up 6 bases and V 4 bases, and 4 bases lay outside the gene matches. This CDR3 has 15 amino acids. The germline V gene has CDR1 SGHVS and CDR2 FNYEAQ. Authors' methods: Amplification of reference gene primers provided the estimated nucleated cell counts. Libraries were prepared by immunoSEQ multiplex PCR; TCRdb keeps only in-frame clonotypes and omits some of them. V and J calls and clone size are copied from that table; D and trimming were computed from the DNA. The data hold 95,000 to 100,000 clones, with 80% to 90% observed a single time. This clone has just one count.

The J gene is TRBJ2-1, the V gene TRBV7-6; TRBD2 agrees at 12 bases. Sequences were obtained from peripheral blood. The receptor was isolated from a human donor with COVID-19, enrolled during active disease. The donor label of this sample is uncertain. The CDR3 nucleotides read TGTGCCAGCAGCTCCCTAGCGGGGGGGCTCAATGAGCAGTTCTTC. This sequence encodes CASSSLAGGLNEQFF.